The 19 T cell receptor beta chains given below trace back to one sample, sequenced in a study of molecular identifiers for immune sequencing clone quantification. TCRdb fed the PCR reads into MiXCR, producing one record per CDR3 protein. The table records some 580,000 distinct CDR3 sequences, about 25% of them present only once. The specimen was naive CD8+ T cells from blood, with Jurkat cell RNA spiked in. The subset here: FACS-sorted CD8+CD4-CCR7+CD45RA+ naive T cells. These receptors were obtained from a human donor in good health. Some libraries in this study had Jurkat cell RNA spiked in.

The V and J genes are TRBV28 and TRBJ2-7; D unclear. V lost 6 bases and J 2 bases, leaving 11 bases between the germline ends. From germline, CDR1 is MDHEN and CDR2 SYDVKM. This CDR3 has 13 amino acids. The CDR3 here is CASSPAVPYEQYF. In DNA, the CDR3 is TGTGCCAGCAGCCCCGCTGTCCCCTACGAGCAGTACTTC.

This clonotype has ten or more counts. V is TRBV14 and J is TRBJ1-2; no clear D gene. The CDR3 is 16 residues long. Germline assignment: CDR1 SGHDN and CDR2 FVKESK. V was trimmed by 3 bases and J by 1 base, leaving 15 bases between them. The CDR3 bases are TGTGCCAGCAGCCAGTATACCGGACGATATAACTATGGCTACACCTTC. It specifies CASSQYTGRYNYGYTF. The full variable domain, with the rest looked up from reference TRBV14 and TRBJ1-2, is EAGVTQFPSHSVIEKGQTVTLRCDPISGHDNLYWYRRVMGKEIKFLLHFVKESKQDESGMPNNRFLAERTGGTYSTLKVQPAELEDSGVYFCASSQYTGRYNYGYTFGSGTRLTVV.

As to this clonotype: Given the absence of the conserved phenylalanine or tryptophan at the CDR3 end, a read error is likely. The rearrangement joins TRBV11-3 to TRBJ1-1; D is possibly TRBD1 (6 bases). This CDR3 is 16 amino acids long. Trimming took 6 bases from V and 0 from J, leaving 17 bases between them. CDR1 is SGHNT, CDR2 YENEEA, per germline. The CDR3 coding sequence is TGTGCCAGCAGGACGGACAGCGGATATATGAACACTGAAGCTTTCTAT. It yields the protein CASRTDSGYMNTEAFY.

This clonotype was counted many times. V usage is TRBV6-5 and J usage is TRBJ1-1; D is uncertain. Trimming pared 1 base from V and 0 bases from J, leaving 12 bases between. This CDR3 comprises 16 residues. Germline values: CDR1 MNHEY, CDR2 SVGAGI. This chain's CDR3 is CASSYWPAKLNTEAFF. The DNA of the CDR3 is TGTGCCAGCAGTTACTGGCCCGCGAAGCTGAACACTGAAGCTTTCTTT.

The chain combines TRBV19 with TRBJ2-1; D not certain. Germline CDR1 is LNHDA and CDR2 is SQIVND (reference sequence). V gave up 2 bases and J gave up 0 bases, with 5 bases separating them. The CDR3 is made up of 14 amino acids. This CDR3 reads CASSIMSSYNEQFF. CDR3 bases: TGTGCCAGTAGTATAATGAGCTCCTACAATGAGCAGTTCTTC. Variable domain in full (rest from reference TRBV19 and TRBJ2-1): DGGITQSPKYLFRKEGQNVTLSCEQNLNHDAMYWYRQDPGQGLRLIYYSQIVNDFQKGDIAEGYSVSREKKESFPLTVTSAQKNPTAFYLCASSIMSSYNEQFFGPGTRLTVL.

As concerns this clonotype: With a much larger clone just one base away, this may be a read error. The rearrangement joins TRBV3-1 to TRBJ1-1; D gene ambiguous. The ends were cut back, 3 bases at V and 1 base at J, with 9 bases in the middle. From germline, CDR1 is LGHDT and CDR2 YNNKEL (reference sequence). This CDR3 spans 14 amino acids. Written as DNA, the CDR3 is TGTGCCAGCAGCCATGTTTTCTCGAACACTGAAGCTTTCTTT. This gives the protein CASSHVFSNTEAFF.

This clonotype was seen many times. This chain uses TRBV11-2 with TRBJ1-1, with D perhaps TRBD1 (5 bases). Per the germline V gene, CDR1 is SGHAT and CDR2 is FQNNGV. The CDR3 consists of 15 residues. Between the trimmed V and J ends, which lost 5 bases and 5 bases, there was a span of 18 bases. The CDR3 sequence is CASSSLLGGATEAFF. The CDR3 DNA reads TGTGCCAGCAGCAGCTTACTCGGCGGGGCGACTGAAGCTTTCTTT.

A few counts support this clonotype. The J gene is TRBJ2-1, the V gene TRBV7-9, with a weak D call TRBD2 (5 bases). V was pared by 2 bases and J by 5 bases, with 22 bases between. This CDR3 spans 18 amino acids. Germline V gene lookup returns CDR1 SEHNR and CDR2 FQNEAQ (reference sequence). Here the CDR3 DNA reads TGTGCCAGCAGCTTATGGGATCTCGGGGATTTGAAGGACAATGAGCAGTTCTTC. Amino acids: CASSLWDLGDLKDNEQFF.

This clonotype was picked up many times. V and J are TRBV7-2 and TRBJ2-7; no reliable D call. V shed 5 bases and J shed 2 bases, with 13 bases lying between them. This CDR3 is built from 14 residues. Germline values: CDR1 SGHTA, CDR2 FQGNSA. The CDR3: CASSPQPGTYEQYF. The CDR3, as DNA: TGTGCCAGCAGCCCCCAGCCAGGTACCTACGAGCAGTACTTC.

The gene calls are TRBV7-2 and TRBJ1-1; D possibly corresponds to TRBD1 (6 bases). The CDR3 covers 13 residues. Per germline, CDR1 SGHTA and CDR2 FQGNSA. The V end lost 7 bases, the J end lost 7 bases, and 16 bases lay between the germline ends. The CDR3 loop is CASTLLGGYEAFF. DNA of the CDR3: TGTGCCAGCACCCTATTAGGGGGGTATGAAGCTTTCTTT.

The rearrangement links TRBV4-3 to TRBJ2-3, with a weak D call TRBD1 (6 bases). V was trimmed by 0 bases and J by 0 bases, leaving 13 bases between them. Germline assignment: CDR1 LGHNA and CDR2 YSLEER. CDR3 length: 17 residues. CDR3 protein: CASSQDRWGLSTDTQYF. The CDR3 DNA is TGCGCCAGCAGCCAAGATAGGTGGGGGCTTAGCACAGATACGCAGTATTTT.

This clonotype occurred many times. This chain links TRBV7-9 with TRBJ2-3; D ambiguous. The germline V gene has CDR1 SEHNR and CDR2 FQNEAQ (reference sequence). Trimming cost V 7 bases and J 6 bases, with 20 bases left between them. The CDR3 totals 15 residues. The CDR3: CASIAPEAVLDTQYF. CDR3 nucleotides: TGTGCCAGCATCGCCCCCGAGGCGGTACTGGATACGCAGTATTTT.

This clonotype occurred a few times. A read error may be the cause here, since a much bigger clone is one base away. The chain carries TRBV4-2 and TRBJ2-7; a weak D match, TRBD1 (5 bases). CDR3 length: 15 residues. Germline V gene lookup returns CDR1 LGHNA and CDR2 YNFKEQ. Trimming pared 2 bases from V and 9 bases from J, leaving 20 bases between. CDR3: CASSQRDPQGPAQYF. The CDR3 bases are TGTGCCAGCAGCCAAAGGGATCCCCAGGGTCCCGCGCAGTACTTC.

Remarks on this clonotype: A much larger clone lies a single base off, so this may be a read error. The chain employs TRBV25-1 and TRBJ2-5, with D unresolved. Germline V gives CDR1 MGHDK, CDR2 SYGVNS. CDR3 size: 13 residues. This CDR3 is CASSDANEEPQYF. The CDR3 DNA reads TGTGCCAGCAGTGATGCGAACGAAGAGCCCCAGTACTTC.

Points on this clonotype: The junction differs from germline at one of its ends, possibly a read error. The gene calls are TRBV6-2 or TRBV6-3 and TRBJ1-5; D is unresolved. The CDR3 is made up of 13 amino acids. Germline V lookup: CDR1 MNHEY, CDR2 SVGEGT. The CDR3: CASGQSRNQPPHF. CDR3 nucleotide sequence: TGTGCCAGCGGTCAGAGCAGGAATCAGCCCCCGCATTTT.

This clonotype was detected ten times or more. The chain employs TRBV5-4 and TRBJ2-5; D possibly corresponds to TRBD1 (5 bases). CDR3 length: 13 amino acids. Germline assignment: CDR1 SGHNT and CDR2 YYREEE (reference sequence). Trimming took 1 base from V and 4 from J, leaving 8 bases between them. The CDR3 DNA follows: TGTGCCAGCAGCTTGTGGCAGGGAGAGACCCAGTACTTC. Translated, it gives CASSLWQGETQYF.

This clonotype was observed a handful of times. The rearrangement joins TRBV27 to TRBJ1-4, with 8 bases identical to TRBD1. Germline lookup yields CDR1 MNHEY and CDR2 SMNVEV (reference sequence). V lost 8 bases to trimming and J lost 8 bases; unmatched junction nucleotides: 7. The CDR3 runs 13 residues. Written as DNA, the CDR3 is TGTGCCAGCGCCGGGACAGGACGGGAAAAACTGTTTTTT. Protein product: CASAGTGREKLFF.

The V and J genes are TRBV7-2 and TRBJ2-1; TRBD2 aligns across 11 bases. The V and J ends lost 5 bases and 4 bases, in that order; junction bases with no gene match: 19. This CDR3 is built from 20 residues. Germline V lookup: CDR1 SGHTA, CDR2 FQGNSA. The CDR3 loop is CASSLWSSGGVGLGYNEQFF. In nucleotides, the CDR3 is TGTGCCAGCAGCCTTTGGAGTAGCGGGGGGGTTGGGTTAGGGTACAATGAGCAGTTCTTC.

This clonotype was detected only a few times. The chain carries TRBV20-1 and TRBJ2-7; TRBD2 agrees at 10 bases. Germline V lookup: CDR1 DFQATT, CDR2 SNEGSKA (reference sequence). The CDR3 covers 15 residues. Trimming took 0 bases from V and 2 from J; bases not matched to a gene: 4. In DNA, the CDR3 is TGCAGTGCTAGAGAGGGGACTAGCGAGACCTACGAGCAGTACTTC. This sequence encodes CSAREGTSETYEQYF.